Sequencing of this T cell receptor beta chain was carried out in a study of blood T cell repertoires in COVID-19. At the level of the study: COVID-19 samples from acute and convalescent phases originated in the United States, Italy and Spain. PBMCs, B-cell-depleted T cells, or T cells were the source of the cDNA or gDNA that made up the material.

The J segment lost 0 bases and the V segment lost 0 bases, leaving 16 bases of the junction unmatched. The CDR3 loop spans 20 amino acids. Germline V gene data show CDR1 as SGHRS and CDR2 as YFSETQ. Per the authors' pipeline: Estimation of nucleated cell counts was performed using reference gene primer amplification. Measured with immunoSEQ multiplex PCR; TCRdb has only the in-frame clones, and not every one. The DNA was the basis for D and trimming; V, J and clone size are from that table. The profile shows some 200,000 clones, 80% to 90% of them singletons. The chain carries TRBV5-1 and TRBJ1-1; 8 bases agree with TRBD1. The TCR comes from a man in his forties or fifties with active or convalescent COVID-19. Sequencing was done on a sample of peripheral blood. CDR3 DNA: TGCGCCAGCAGCTTGGCCGCACGGATACAGGGGACAGGTCTGAACACTGAAGCTTTCTTT. It translates to CASSLAARIQGTGLNTEAFF.